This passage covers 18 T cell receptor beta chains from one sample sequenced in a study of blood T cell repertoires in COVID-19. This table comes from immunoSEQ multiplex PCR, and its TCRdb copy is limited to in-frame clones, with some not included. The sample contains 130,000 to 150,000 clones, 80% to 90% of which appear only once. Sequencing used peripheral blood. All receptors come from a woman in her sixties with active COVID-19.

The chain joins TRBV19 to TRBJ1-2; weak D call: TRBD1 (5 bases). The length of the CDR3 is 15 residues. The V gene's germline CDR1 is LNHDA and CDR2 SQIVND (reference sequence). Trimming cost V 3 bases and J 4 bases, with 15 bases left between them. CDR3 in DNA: TGTGCCAGTAGTATCCAGGTTCGGGGGTTCTATGGCTACACCTTC. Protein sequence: CASSIQVRGFYGYTF.

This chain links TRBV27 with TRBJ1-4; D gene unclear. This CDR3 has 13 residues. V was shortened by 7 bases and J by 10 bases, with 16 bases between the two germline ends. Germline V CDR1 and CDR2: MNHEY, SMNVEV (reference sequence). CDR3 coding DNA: TGTGCCAGCACCCCGCGATTGGGAGGAAAACTGTTTTTT. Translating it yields CASTPRLGGKLFF.

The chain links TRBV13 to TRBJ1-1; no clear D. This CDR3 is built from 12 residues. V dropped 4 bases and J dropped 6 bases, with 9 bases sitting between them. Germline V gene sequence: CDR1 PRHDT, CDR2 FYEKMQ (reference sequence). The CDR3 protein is CASSSNSAEAFF. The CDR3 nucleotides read TGTGCCAGCAGCTCCAATAGCGCTGAAGCTTTCTTT.

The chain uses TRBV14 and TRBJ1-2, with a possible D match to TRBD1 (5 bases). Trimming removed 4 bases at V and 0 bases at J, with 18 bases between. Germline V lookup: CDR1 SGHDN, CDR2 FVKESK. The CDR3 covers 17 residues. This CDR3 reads CASSPRDRRPSNYGYTF. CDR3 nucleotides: TGTGCCAGCAGCCCGCGGGACCGCCGTCCCTCTAACTATGGCTACACCTTC. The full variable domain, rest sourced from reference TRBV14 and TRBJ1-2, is EAGVTQFPSHSVIEKGQTVTLRCDPISGHDNLYWYRRVMGKEIKFLLHFVKESKQDESGMPNNRFLAERTGGTYSTLKVQPAELEDSGVYFCASSPRDRRPSNYGYTFGSGTRLTVV.

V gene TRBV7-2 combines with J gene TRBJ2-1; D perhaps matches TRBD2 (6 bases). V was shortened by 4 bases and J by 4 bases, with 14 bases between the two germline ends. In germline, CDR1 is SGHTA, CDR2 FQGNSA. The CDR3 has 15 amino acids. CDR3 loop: CASSSAGIGYNEQFF. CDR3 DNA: TGTGCCAGCAGCTCGGCGGGGATTGGATACAATGAGCAGTTCTTC.

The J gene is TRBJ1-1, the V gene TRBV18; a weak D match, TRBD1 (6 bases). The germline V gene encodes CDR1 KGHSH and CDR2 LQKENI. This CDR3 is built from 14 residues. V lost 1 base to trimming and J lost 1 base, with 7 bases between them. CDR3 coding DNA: TGTGCCAGCTCACCACTGACAGGGAACACTGAAGCTTTCTTT. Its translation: CASSPLTGNTEAFF.

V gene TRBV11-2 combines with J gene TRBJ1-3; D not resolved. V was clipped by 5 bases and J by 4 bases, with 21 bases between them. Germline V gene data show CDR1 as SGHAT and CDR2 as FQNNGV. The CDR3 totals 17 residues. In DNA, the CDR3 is TGTGCCAGCAGCCCCCTTGAACCCCGGGTCTCCGGAAACACCATATATTTT. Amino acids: CASSPLEPRVSGNTIYF.

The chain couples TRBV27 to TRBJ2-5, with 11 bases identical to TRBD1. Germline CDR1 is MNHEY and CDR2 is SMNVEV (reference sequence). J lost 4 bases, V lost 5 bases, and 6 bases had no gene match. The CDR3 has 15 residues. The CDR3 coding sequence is TGTGCCAGCAGTGATGGGACAGGGGGAGTAGAGACCCAGTACTTC. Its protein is CASSDGTGGVETQYF.

CDR3: CASSLGTSGDQETQYF. CDR3 bases: TGCGCCAGCAGCTTAGGGACTAGCGGGGATCAAGAGACCCAGTACTTC. This chain links TRBV5-1 with TRBJ2-5; TRBD2 agrees at 13 bases. Trimming removed 2 bases from V and 2 bases from J; junction bases left unmatched: 3. The CDR3 has 16 amino acids. Germline values: CDR1 SGHRS, CDR2 YFSETQ.

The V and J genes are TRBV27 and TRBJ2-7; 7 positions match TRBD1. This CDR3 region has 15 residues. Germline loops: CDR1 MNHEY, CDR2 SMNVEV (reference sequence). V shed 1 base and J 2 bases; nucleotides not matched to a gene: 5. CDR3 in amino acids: CASSLFWTGTYEQYF. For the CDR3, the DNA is TGTGCCAGCAGTTTATTTTGGACAGGCACCTACGAGCAGTACTTC.

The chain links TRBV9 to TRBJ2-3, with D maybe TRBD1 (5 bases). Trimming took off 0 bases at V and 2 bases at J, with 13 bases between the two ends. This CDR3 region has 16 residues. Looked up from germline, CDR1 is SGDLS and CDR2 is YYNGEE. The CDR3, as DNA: TGTGCCAGCAGCGTAGTAGGGGAAGGGTTCACAGATACGCAGTATTTT. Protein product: CASSVVGEGFTDTQYF.

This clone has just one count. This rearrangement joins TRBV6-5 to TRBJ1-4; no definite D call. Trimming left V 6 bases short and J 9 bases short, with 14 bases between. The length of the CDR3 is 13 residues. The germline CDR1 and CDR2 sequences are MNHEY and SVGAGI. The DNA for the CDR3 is TGTGCCAGCAGCTCCCCCTTTGTCCAAAAACTGTTTTTT. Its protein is CASSSPFVQKLFF.

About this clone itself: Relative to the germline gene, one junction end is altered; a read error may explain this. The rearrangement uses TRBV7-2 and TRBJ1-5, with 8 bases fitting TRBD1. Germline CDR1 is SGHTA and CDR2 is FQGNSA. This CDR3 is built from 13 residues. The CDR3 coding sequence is TGTGCCAGCAGCATAGACAGGGGTCAGGCCCAGCATTTT. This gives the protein CASSIDRGQAQHF.

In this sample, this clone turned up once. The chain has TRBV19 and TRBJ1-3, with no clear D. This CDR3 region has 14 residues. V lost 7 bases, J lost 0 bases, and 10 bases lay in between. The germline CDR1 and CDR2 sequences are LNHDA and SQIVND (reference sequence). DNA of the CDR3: TGTGCCAGTATGGCAGGCTACTCTGGAAACACCATATATTTT. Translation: CASMAGYSGNTIYF.

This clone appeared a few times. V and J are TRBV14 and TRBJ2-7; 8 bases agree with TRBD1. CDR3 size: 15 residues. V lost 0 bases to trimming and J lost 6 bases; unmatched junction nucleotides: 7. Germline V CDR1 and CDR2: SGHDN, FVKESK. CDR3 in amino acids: CASSQDWTGISEQYF. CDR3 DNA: TGTGCCAGCAGCCAAGATTGGACAGGGATTAGCGAGCAGTACTTC.

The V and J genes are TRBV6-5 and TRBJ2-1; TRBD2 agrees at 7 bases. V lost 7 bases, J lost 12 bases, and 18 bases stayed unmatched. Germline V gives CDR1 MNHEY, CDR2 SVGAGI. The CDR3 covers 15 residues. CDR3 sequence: CASTGGGLGGQGQFF. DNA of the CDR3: TGTGCCAGCACTGGGGGAGGGCTAGGTGGGCAGGGGCAGTTCTTC.

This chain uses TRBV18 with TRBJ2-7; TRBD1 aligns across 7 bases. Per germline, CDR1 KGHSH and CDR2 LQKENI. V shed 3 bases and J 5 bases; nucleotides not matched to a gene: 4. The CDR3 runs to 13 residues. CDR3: CASSPHRGDEQYF. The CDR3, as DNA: TGTGCCAGCTCACCTCACAGGGGCGACGAGCAGTACTTC.

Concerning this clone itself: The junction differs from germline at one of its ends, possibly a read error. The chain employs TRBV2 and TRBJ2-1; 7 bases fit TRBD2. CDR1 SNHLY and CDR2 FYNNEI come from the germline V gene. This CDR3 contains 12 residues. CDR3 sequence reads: CASSESGGTSIF. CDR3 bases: TGTGCCAGCAGTGAATCGGGGGGAACGTCGATCTTC.